The sequence of this T cell receptor beta chain was determined in a study of CD8 T cells in ankylosing spondylitis. Making use of molecular barcodes, quantitative 5'-RACE generated TCR beta libraries. TCRdb itself ran the 5' RACE reads through MiXCR, one entry per CDR3 protein. The table lists approximately 150,000 distinct CDR3 sequences, 25% to 35% of them singletons, with 4.5% to 6% in the top ten. This clonotype was detected ten times or more. Antigen: not known. Overall study results and limits: The authors reported significant enrichment of disease-linked clones in matched ankylosing spondylitis synovial fluid. There was a TCR beta motif, made of fewer than 10 highly homologous variants, that appeared characteristic of ankylosing spondylitis blood. Disease-associated clonotypes exhibited CD8+ identity and were relatively infrequent in peripheral blood.

Source material: synovial fluid, either unsorted or a sorted T cell fraction (not recorded which). The sequence derives from a male donor with ankylosing spondylitis.

This chain's CDR3 is CASSLNPRGASYNEQFF. In DNA form, the CDR3 reads TGTGCCAGCAGCTTAAATCCCCGGGGGGCCTCCTACAATGAGCAGTTCTTC. The chain couples TRBV7-3 to TRBJ2-1; D is perhaps TRBD2 (7 bases). There are 17 residues in the CDR3. Germline values: CDR1 SGHTA, CDR2 FQGTGA. The V end lost 1 base, the J end lost 0 bases, and 13 bases lay between the germline ends.